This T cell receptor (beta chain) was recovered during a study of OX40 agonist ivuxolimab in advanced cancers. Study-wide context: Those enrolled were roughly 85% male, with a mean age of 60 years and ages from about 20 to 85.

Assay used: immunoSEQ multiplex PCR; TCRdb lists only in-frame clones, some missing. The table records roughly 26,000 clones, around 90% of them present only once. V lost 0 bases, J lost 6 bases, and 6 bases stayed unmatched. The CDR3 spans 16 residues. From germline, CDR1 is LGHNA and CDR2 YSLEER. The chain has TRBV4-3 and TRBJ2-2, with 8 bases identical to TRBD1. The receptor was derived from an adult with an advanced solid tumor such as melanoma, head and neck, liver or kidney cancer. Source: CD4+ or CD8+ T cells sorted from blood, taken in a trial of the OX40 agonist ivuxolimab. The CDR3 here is CASSQDQGAKAGELFF. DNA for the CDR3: TGCGCCAGCAGCCAAGATCAGGGGGCGAAAGCCGGGGAGCTGTTTTTT.